This TCR beta chain was recovered during a study of blood T cell repertoires in COVID-19. Across the study: T cells, B-cell-depleted T cells, or PBMCs provided the cDNA or gDNA that served as material.

The method was immunoSEQ multiplex PCR; TCRdb's version includes in-frame clones alone and lacks a portion of them. Of 70,000 to 100,000 clones in the sample, roughly 90% were seen once. Deletions cut 6 bases from V and 3 bases from J, with 14 bases between. This CDR3 has 14 amino acids. The germline CDR1 and CDR2 sequences are KGHDR and SFDVKD. Material: peripheral blood. The clonotype comes from a man at least 80 years old with active or convalescent COVID-19. The chain recombines TRBV24-1 with TRBJ2-7; D is possibly TRBD2 (6 bases). CDR3 in DNA: TGTGCCACCAGTTTAGTAGCGGAAAACTACGAGCAGTACTTC. As protein: CATSLVAENYEQYF.